The present entry profiles one T cell receptor (beta chain) with its context. Its specificity is not known. These data come from a study of post-analysis software for immune sequencing data. Prepared libraries of TCR beta cDNA carried unique molecular identifiers. TCRdb re-derived calls from the PCR reads in MiXCR, one entry per CDR3 protein. The table has a few hundred thousand distinct CDR3 sequences, around a third seen once; the top ten hold over 10%. Trimming stripped 3 bases from V and 4 bases from J, with 14 bases between. The CDR3 runs to 15 residues. In germline, CDR1 is MNHEY, CDR2 SVGAGI. Overall study results and limits: Five or six TRBV segments (TRBV5-6, TRBV5-1 and TRBV20-1 among them) occurred more frequently in patients than in controls.

The material sequenced was blood. The clonotype comes from a girl aged 10 to 17 with multiple sclerosis. The genes are TRBV6-5 and TRBJ2-3; D unresolved. The CDR3 DNA follows: TGTGCCAGCAGTTATCGGCCCGACCTCCCAGATACGCAGTATTTT. This encodes CASSYRPDLPDTQYF.